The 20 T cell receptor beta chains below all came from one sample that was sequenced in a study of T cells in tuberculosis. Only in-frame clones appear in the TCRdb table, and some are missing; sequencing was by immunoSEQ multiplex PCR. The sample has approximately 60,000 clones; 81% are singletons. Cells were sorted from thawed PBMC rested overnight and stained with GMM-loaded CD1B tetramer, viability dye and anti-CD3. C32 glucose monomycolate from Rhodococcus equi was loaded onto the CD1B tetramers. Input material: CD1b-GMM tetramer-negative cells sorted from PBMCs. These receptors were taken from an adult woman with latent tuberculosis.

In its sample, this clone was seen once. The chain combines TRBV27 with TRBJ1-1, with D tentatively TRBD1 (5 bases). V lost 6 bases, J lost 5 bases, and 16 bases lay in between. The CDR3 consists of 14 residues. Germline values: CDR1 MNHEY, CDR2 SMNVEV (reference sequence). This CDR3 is CASSPGPQGTEAFF. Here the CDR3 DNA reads TGTGCCAGCAGCCCCGGGCCTCAGGGTACTGAAGCTTTCTTT.

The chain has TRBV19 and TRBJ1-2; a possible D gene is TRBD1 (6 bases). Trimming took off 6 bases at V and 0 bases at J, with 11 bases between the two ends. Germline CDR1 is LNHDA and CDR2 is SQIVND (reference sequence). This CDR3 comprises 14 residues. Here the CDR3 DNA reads TGTGCCAGTAGAACCCAGGGGTCTAACTATGGCTACACCTTC. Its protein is CASRTQGSNYGYTF.

This chain's CDR3 is CASSFQDRASNTEAFF. The CDR3, as DNA: TGCGCCAGCAGCTTTCAGGACAGGGCTTCAAACACTGAAGCTTTCTTT. The V call is TRBV5-1, the J call TRBJ1-1; 8 bases map to TRBD1. Losses at the gene ends were 2 bases for V and 2 bases for J; bases not matched to a gene: 8. The CDR3 is 16 residues long. Germline CDR1 reads SGHRS; CDR2 reads YFSETQ.

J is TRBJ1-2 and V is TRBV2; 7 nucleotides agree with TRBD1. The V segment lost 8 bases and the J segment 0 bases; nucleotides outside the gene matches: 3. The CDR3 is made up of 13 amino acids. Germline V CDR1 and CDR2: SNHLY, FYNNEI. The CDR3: CASGTAANYGYTF. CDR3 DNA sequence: TGTGCCAGCGGGACAGCTGCTAACTATGGCTACACCTTC.

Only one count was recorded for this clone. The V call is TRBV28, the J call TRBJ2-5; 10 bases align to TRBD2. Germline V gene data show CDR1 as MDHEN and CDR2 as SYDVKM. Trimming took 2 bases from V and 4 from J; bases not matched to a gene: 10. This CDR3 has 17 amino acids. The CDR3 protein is CASSLASSGGARETQYF. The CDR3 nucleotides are TGTGCCAGCAGTTTAGCGTCGAGCGGGGGGGCCAGAGAGACCCAGTACTTC.

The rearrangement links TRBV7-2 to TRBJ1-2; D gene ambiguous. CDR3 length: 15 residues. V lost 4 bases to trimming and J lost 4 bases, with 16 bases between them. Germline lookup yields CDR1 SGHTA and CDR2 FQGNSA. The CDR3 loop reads CASSSSDSEGYGYTF. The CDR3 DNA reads TGTGCCAGCAGCTCCTCTGACTCGGAGGGCTATGGCTACACCTTC.

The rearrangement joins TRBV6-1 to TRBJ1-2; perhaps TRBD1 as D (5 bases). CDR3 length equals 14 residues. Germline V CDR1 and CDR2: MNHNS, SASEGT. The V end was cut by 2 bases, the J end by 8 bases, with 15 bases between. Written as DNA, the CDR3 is TGTGCCAGCAGTGAACGGGCCCGGGGGGAGGGCTACACCTTC. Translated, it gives CASSERARGEGYTF.

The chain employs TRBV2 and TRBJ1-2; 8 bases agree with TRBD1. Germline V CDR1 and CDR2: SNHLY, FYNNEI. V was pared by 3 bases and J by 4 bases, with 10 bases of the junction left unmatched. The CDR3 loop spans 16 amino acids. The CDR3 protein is CASSDDRGPNSYGYTF. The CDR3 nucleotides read TGTGCCAGCAGTGACGACAGGGGTCCGAATAGCTATGGCTACACCTTC.

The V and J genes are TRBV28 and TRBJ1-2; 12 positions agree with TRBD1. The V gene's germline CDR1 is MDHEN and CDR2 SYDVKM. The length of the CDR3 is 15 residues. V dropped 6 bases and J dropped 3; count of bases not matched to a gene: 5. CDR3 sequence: CASSRDRGLDYGYTF. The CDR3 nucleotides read TGTGCCAGCAGCAGGGACAGGGGGCTGGACTATGGCTACACCTTC.

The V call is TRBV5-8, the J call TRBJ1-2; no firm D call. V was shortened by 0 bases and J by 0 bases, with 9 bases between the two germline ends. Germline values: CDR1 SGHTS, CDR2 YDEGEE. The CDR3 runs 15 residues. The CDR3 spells CASSLDGLTNYGYTF. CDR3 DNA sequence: TGTGCCAGCAGCTTGGATGGACTGACTAACTATGGCTACACCTTC.

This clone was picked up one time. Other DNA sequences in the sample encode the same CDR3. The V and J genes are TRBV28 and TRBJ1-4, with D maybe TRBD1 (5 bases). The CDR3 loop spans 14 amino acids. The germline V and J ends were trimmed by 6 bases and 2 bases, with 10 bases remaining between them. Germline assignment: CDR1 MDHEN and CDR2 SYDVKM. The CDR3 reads CASSLGGTNEKLFF. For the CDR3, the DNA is TGTGCCAGCAGCCTCGGGGGGACTAATGAAAAACTGTTTTTT. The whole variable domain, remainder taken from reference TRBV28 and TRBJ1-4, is DVKVTQSSRYLVKRTGEKVFLECVQDMDHENMFWYRQDPGLGLRLIYFSYDVKMKEKGDIPEGYSVSREKKERFSLILESASTNQTSMYLCASSLGGTNEKLFFGSGTQLSVL.

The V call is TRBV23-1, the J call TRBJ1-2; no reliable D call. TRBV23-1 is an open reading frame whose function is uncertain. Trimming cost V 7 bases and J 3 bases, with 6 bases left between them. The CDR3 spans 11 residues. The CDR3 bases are TGCGCCAGCAACGGGGACTATGGCTACACCTTC. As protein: CASNGDYGYTF.

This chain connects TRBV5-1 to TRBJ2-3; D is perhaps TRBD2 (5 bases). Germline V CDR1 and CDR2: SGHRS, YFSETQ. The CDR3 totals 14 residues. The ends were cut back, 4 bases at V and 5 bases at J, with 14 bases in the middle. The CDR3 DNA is TGCGCCAGCAGCGAGGGCAGGTTGGAAGATACGCAGTATTTT. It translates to CASSEGRLEDTQYF. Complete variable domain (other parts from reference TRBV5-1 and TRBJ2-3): KAGVTQTPRYLIKTRGQQVTLSCSPISGHRSVSWYQQTPGQGLQFLFEYFSETQRNKGNFPGRFSGRQFSNSRSEMNVSTLELGDSALYLCASSEGRLEDTQYFGPGTRLTVL.

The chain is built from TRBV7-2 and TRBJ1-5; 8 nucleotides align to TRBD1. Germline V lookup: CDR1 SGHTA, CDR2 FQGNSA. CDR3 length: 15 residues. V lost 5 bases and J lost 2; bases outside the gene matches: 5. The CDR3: CASSLDRVGNQPQHF. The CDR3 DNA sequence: TGTGCCAGCAGCCTGGACAGGGTGGGCAATCAGCCCCAGCATTTT.

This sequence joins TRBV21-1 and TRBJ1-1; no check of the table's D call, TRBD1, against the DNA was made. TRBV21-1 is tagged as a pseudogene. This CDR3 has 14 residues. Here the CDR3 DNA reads TGTGCCAGCAGCGCGACCGACAGGGACACTGAAGCTTTCTTT. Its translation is CASSATDRDTEAFF.

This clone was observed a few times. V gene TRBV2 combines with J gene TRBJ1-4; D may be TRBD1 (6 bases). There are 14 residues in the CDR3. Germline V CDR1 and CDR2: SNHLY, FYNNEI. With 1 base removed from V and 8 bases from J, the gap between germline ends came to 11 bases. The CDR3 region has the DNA TGTGCCAGCAGTGAAGGGGGGCGGAGCGAAAAACTGTTTTTT. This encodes CASSEGGRSEKLFF.

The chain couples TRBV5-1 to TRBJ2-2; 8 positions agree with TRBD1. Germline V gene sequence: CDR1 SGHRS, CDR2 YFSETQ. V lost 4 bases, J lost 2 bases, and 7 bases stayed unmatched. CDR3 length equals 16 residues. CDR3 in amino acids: CASSTKTGENTGELFF. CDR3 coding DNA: TGCGCCAGCAGCACGAAGACAGGGGAAAACACCGGGGAGCTGTTTTTT.

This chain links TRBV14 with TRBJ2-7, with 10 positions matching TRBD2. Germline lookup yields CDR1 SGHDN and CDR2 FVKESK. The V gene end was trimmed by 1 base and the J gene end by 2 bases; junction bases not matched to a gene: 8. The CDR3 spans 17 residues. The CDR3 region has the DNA TGTGCCAGCAGCCAAGTAACGAAGCGGGAGGGCCCCTACGAGCAGTACTTC. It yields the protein CASSQVTKREGPYEQYF. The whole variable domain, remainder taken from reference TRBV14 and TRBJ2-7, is EAGVTQFPSHSVIEKGQTVTLRCDPISGHDNLYWYRRVMGKEIKFLLHFVKESKQDESGMPNNRFLAERTGGTYSTLKVQPAELEDSGVYFCASSQVTKREGPYEQYFGPGTRLTVT.

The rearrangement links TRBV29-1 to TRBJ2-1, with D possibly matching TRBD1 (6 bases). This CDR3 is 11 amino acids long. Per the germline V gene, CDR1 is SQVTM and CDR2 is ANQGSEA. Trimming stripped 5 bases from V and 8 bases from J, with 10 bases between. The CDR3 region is CSVRPGDEQFF. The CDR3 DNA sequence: TGCAGCGTTCGCCCAGGGGATGAGCAGTTCTTC.

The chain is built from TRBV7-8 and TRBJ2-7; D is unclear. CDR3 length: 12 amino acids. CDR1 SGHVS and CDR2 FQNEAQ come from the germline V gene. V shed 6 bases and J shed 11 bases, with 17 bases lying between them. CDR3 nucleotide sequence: TGTGCCAGCAGTCAACTATCCCCAAAGAAGTACTTC. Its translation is CASSQLSPKKYF.